This TCR beta chain was observed in a study of chemoradiotherapy in HPV16-positive cancers. Using immunoSEQ multiplex PCR, the repertoire was profiled, and TCRdb retains in-frame clones only, with some absent. The sample records tens of thousands of clones, approximately 90% being singletons. This clone was seen a single time. The antigen is undetermined. Study-wide results and limits: Candidate HPV-specific clones and E7-related TCR motifs grew in tumor during treatment.

J lost 1 base, V lost 2 bases, and 8 bases had no gene match. Germline CDR1 and CDR2: SGHTA and FQGNSA. The CDR3 is 18 residues long. The sample consisted of blood, taken from a patient who underwent chemoradiotherapy. The clonotype was recovered from a human donor with HPV-associated anogenital cancer. The V and J genes are TRBV7-2 and TRBJ1-4, with 9 bases that match TRBD1. CDR3 residues: CASSLQGQGFITNEKLFF. The CDR3, as DNA: TGTGCCAGCAGCTTACAGGGACAGGGATTTATAACTAATGAAAAACTGTTTTTT.